Listed below are T cell receptor beta chains from one sample, sequenced in a study of CDR3 diversity in severe acne. TCRdb processed the PCR reads anew with MiXCR; each CDR3 protein has one entry. The sample contains about 84,000 distinct CDR3 sequences, approximately 51% of which appear only once. The sequenced material came from blood. The receptor set was obtained from a male donor in good health, without acne. CDR3s include the opening cysteine and the closing phenylalanine or tryptophan. The order of the fields is CDR3 DNA, CDR3 protein, clone size, V gene, D gene, J gene. The D gene is left open where the match is weak. Size is omitted from some rows. Given values are once, few, many or a class for expanded clones.

CDR3 DNA: TGTGCCACCACGCAGGGGTCTGGAAACACCATATATTTT
CDR3 protein: CATTQGSGNTIYF
clone size: NA
V gene: TRBV15
D gene: NA
J gene: TRBJ1-3

CDR3 DNA: NA
CDR3 protein: CSAPGTSPHEQYFGPGTIYF
clone size: NA
V gene: TRBV20-1
D gene: NA
J gene: TRBJ1-3

CDR3 DNA: TGTGCCAGCACTCAAGCGGGAGGTACCTACGAGCAGTACTTC
CDR3 protein: CASTQAGGTYEQYF
clone size: NA
V gene: TRBV6-5
D gene: TRBD2
J gene: TRBJ2-7

CDR3 DNA: TGTGCCAGCACCCCCCTAGCGGGATTTTACGAGCAGTACTTC
CDR3 protein: CASTPLAGFYEQYF
clone size: NA
V gene: TRBV2
D gene: TRBD2
J gene: TRBJ2-7

CDR3 DNA: TGTGCCAGCAGCTTAGGTCAGGGTTTATTGGAAGCTTTCTTT
CDR3 protein: CASSLGQGLLEAFF
clone size: many
V gene: TRBV11-2
D gene: NA
J gene: TRBJ1-1

CDR3 DNA: TGTGCCAGTAGCCTACAGGGGCCCGGGGAGCTGTTTTTT
CDR3 protein: CASSLQGPGELFF
clone size: NA
V gene: TRBV19
D gene: TRBD1
J gene: TRBJ2-2

CDR3 DNA: TGTGCCAGCAGTATCACTAACAGGGGGCGCGGGACCCAGTACTTC
CDR3 protein: CASSITNRGRGTQYF
clone size: NA
V gene: TRBV6-1
D gene: TRBD1
J gene: TRBJ2-5

CDR3 DNA: TGTGCCAGCAGCTTAGAGGGACAGGGGAAAACCTACTCCGGCTACACCTTC
CDR3 protein: CASSLEGQGKTYSGYTF
clone size: NA
V gene: TRBV11-3
D gene: TRBD1
J gene: TRBJ1-2

CDR3 DNA: TGTGCCATCAGGGGGACAGGTCAGGACACTGAAGCTTTCTTT
CDR3 protein: CAIRGTGQDTEAFF
clone size: few
V gene: TRBV10-3
D gene: TRBD1
J gene: TRBJ1-1

CDR3 DNA: TGTGCCGGCAGTGAATCTGAAGGGTCCTACGAGCAGTACTTC
CDR3 protein: CAGSESEGSYEQYF
clone size: NA
V gene: TRBV25-1
D gene: NA
J gene: TRBJ2-7